This record looks at one T cell receptor (beta chain) sequence and its context. The antigen is unknown. PCR involved 60 Vbeta and 13 Jbeta primers. Sequencing used immunoSEQ multiplex PCR; TCRdb keeps in-frame clones, though not all of them. The listing records around 210,000 clones. These data come from a study of cytomegalovirus exposure and HLA in healthy donors. Whole-study findings and limits: Evidence from a later analysis indicated that most CMV-associated TCR beta chains looked HLA-restricted.

The CDR3 totals 13 residues. The germline CDR1 and CDR2 sequences are SSHAT and FNYEAQ (reference sequence). The sequence came from a girl aged 2 to 9 in good health and CMV-seropositive. The sequencing input was PBMCs. The gene calls are TRBV7-7 and TRBJ2-5; tentatively, D is TRBD2 (5 bases). The DNA end is more similar to TRBJ2-7, so the J call may be wrong. Here the CDR3 reads CASSLSEGYEQYF. The CDR3 coding sequence is TGTGCCAGCAGCTTATCTGAGGGCTACGAGCAGTACTTC.